Following are 18 T cell receptor beta chains from one sample sequenced in a study of blood T cell repertoires in COVID-19. Assay used: immunoSEQ multiplex PCR; TCRdb lists only in-frame clones, some missing. The table records some 110,000 clones, 84% of them present only once. The sample taken for sequencing was PBMCs or T cells enriched from blood (not recorded which). Every receptor here comes from a woman aged 30 to 39 who had recovered from COVID-19.

This clone was seen only once. The rearrangement uses TRBV30 and TRBJ1-2, with 8 bases aligning to TRBD1. The ends lost 0 bases at V and 8 bases at J; junction bases unmatched: 5. CDR3 size: 13 residues. CDR1 is GTSNPN and CDR2 is SVGIG in the germline V gene (reference sequence). The CDR3 region has the DNA TGTGCCTGGAGTGTACGACAGGGGAGCGGCTACACCTTC. It yields the protein CAWSVRQGSGYTF.

This clone was recorded once. This chain links TRBV6-5 with TRBJ2-1; TRBD2 agrees at 7 bases. V was pared by 3 bases and J by 6 bases, with 8 bases of the junction left unmatched. This CDR3 spans 15 amino acids. From germline, CDR1 is MNHEY and CDR2 SVGAGI. CDR3 bases: TGTGCCAGCAGTTATTGGGAGGGAAGTCGCAATGAGCAGTTCTTC. Translation: CASSYWEGSRNEQFF.

The V and J genes are TRBV5-5 and TRBJ1-5; D uncertain. The CDR3 is 17 amino acids. The V end lost 4 bases, the J end lost 0 bases, and 17 bases lay between the germline ends. CDR1 is SGHKS and CDR2 is YYEKEE in the germline V gene (reference sequence). The CDR3, as DNA: TGTGCCAGCAGCCTCTTCGTAACTGCGTATAGCAATCAGCCCCAGCATTTT. This encodes CASSLFVTAYSNQPQHF.

The CDR3 loop is CASSQDRAGEETQYF. CDR3 coding DNA: TGTGCCAGCAGCCAAGATAGAGCGGGAGAAGAGACCCAGTACTTC. This sequence joins TRBV4-2 and TRBJ2-5, with 8 bases identical to TRBD2. CDR3 size: 15 residues. From germline, CDR1 is LGHNA and CDR2 YNFKEQ. After removal of 0 bases from V and 3 bases from J, the junction contained 3 bases not matched to a gene.

The chain is built from TRBV13 and TRBJ2-3; TRBD2 agrees at 9 bases. Germline loops: CDR1 PRHDT, CDR2 FYEKMQ (reference sequence). Unmatched junction bases numbered 5, after V lost 3 bases and J lost 4 bases. CDR3 length equals 15 residues. CDR3 in amino acids: CASSFSGSGADTQYF. The CDR3 DNA follows: TGTGCCAGCAGCTTTAGCGGGAGTGGGGCAGATACGCAGTATTTT.

V and J are TRBV11-2 and TRBJ1-1; TRBD1 might be the D (6 bases). V lost 4 bases, J lost 5 bases, and 29 bases lay in between. Germline CDR1 reads SGHAT; CDR2 reads FQNNGV. The CDR3 covers 19 residues. The CDR3 region is CASSSVVGRGSGIGTEAFF. Written as DNA, the CDR3 is TGTGCCAGCAGCTCGGTGGTCGGGAGGGGGAGTGGAATTGGTACTGAAGCTTTCTTT. Full variable domain (outside the CDR3, taken from reference TRBV11-2 and TRBJ1-1): EAGVAQSPRYKIIEKRQSVAFWCNPISGHATLYWYQQILGQGPKLLIQFQNNGVVDDSQLPKDRFSAERLKGVDSTLKIQPAKLEDSAVYLCASSSVVGRGSGIGTEAFFGQGTRLTVV.

This clone was recorded a few times. The chain employs TRBV7-2 and TRBJ1-2, with D unresolved. The CDR3 loop spans 13 amino acids. Germline values: CDR1 SGHTA, CDR2 FQGNSA. Trimming left V 5 bases short and J 0 bases short, with 7 bases between. This CDR3 is CASSPTTNYGYTF. The DNA of the CDR3 is TGTGCCAGCAGCCCCACAACTAACTATGGCTACACCTTC.

There are a few counts of this clone. V is TRBV28 and J is TRBJ1-1; D remains ambiguous. This CDR3 is 13 amino acids long. V lost 1 base to trimming and J lost 10 bases, with 13 bases between them. Germline V gene data show CDR1 as MDHEN and CDR2 as SYDVKM. This chain's CDR3 is CASSLSLQERAFF. As DNA, the CDR3 is TGTGCCAGCAGTTTATCCCTGCAGGAAAGAGCTTTCTTT. The complete variable domain, with remaining parts taken from reference TRBV28 and TRBJ1-1, reads DVKVTQSSRYLVKRTGEKVFLECVQDMDHENMFWYRQDPGLGLRLIYFSYDVKMKEKGDIPEGYSVSREKKERFSLILESASTNQTSMYLCASSLSLQERAFFGQGTRLTVV.

V and J are TRBV28 and TRBJ2-7; TRBD2 aligns across 9 bases. The CDR3 is made up of 14 amino acids. The V gene end was trimmed by 6 bases and the J gene end by 2 bases; junction bases not matched to a gene: 5. Germline-derived CDR1 and CDR2 are MDHEN and SYDVKM. CDR3 bases: TGTGCCAGCAGGAATCGACTAGCGGCCTACGAGCAGTACTTC. Translated, it gives CASRNRLAAYEQYF.

J is TRBJ2-1 and V is TRBV15; the match to TRBD1 covers 7 bases. V trimming: 0 bases; J trimming: 10 bases; junction bases outside the gene matches: 9. CDR1 is LNHNV, CDR2 YYDKDF, per germline (reference sequence). CDR3 length equals 15 residues. The CDR3 here is CATSRDNYDRAEQFF. The CDR3 coding sequence is TGTGCCACCAGCAGAGATAATTATGACAGGGCGGAGCAGTTCTTC.

The rearrangement joins TRBV27 to TRBJ1-5, with 12 bases fitting TRBD1. V lost 6 bases and J lost 6; bases outside the gene matches: 3. The CDR3 sequence is 14 residues long. Germline V gene sequence: CDR1 MNHEY, CDR2 SMNVEV (reference sequence). CDR3 region: CASRGTGGGQPQHF. The CDR3 region has the DNA TGTGCCAGCAGGGGGACAGGGGGCGGTCAGCCCCAGCATTTT.

The chain combines TRBV5-1 with TRBJ1-2; 11 nucleotides line up with TRBD1. The V segment lost 4 bases and the J segment 8 bases; nucleotides outside the gene matches: 7. Germline lookup yields CDR1 SGHRS and CDR2 YFSETQ. This CDR3 contains 14 residues. CDR3 sequence (DNA): TGCGCCAGCAGCCCGGACAGGGGGCGTCGCGGCTACACCTTC. Protein product: CASSPDRGRRGYTF. The variable domain in full, completed from reference TRBV5-1 and TRBJ1-2, reads KAGVTQTPRYLIKTRGQQVTLSCSPISGHRSVSWYQQTPGQGLQFLFEYFSETQRNKGNFPGRFSGRQFSNSRSEMNVSTLELGDSALYLCASSPDRGRRGYTFGSGTRLTVV.

The genes are TRBV29-1 and TRBJ2-5; 12 nucleotides line up with TRBD2. The CDR3 loop spans 15 amino acids. V lost 2 bases to trimming and J lost 4 bases; unmatched junction nucleotides: 5. Germline V gene lookup returns CDR1 SQVTM and CDR2 ANQGSEA. CDR3 in DNA: TGCAGCGTTGAAACAACACTAGCGGGAGGAGAGACCCAGTACTTC. Its protein product is CSVETTLAGGETQYF. The full variable domain, in which reference TRBV29-1 and TRBJ2-5 provide the parts outside the CDR3, is SAVISQKPSRDICQRGTSLTIQCQVDSQVTMMFWYRQQPGQSLTLIATANQGSEATYESGFVIDKFPISRPNLTFSTLTVSNMSPEDSSIYLCSVETTLAGGETQYFGPGTRLLVL.

This sequence joins TRBV9 and TRBJ2-7; a possible D gene is TRBD2 (5 bases). The CDR3 extends over 15 amino acids. Trimming pared 0 bases from V and 4 bases from J, leaving 14 bases between. The germline V gene has CDR1 SGDLS and CDR2 YYNGEE. The CDR3: CASSVAEGTRYEQYF. For the CDR3, the DNA is TGTGCCAGCAGCGTAGCTGAGGGAACCCGATACGAGCAGTACTTC.

This chain joins TRBV5-4 and TRBJ1-2, with 7 bases that match TRBD1. V lost 4 bases and J lost 0; bases outside the gene matches: 6. This CDR3 has 15 amino acids. Per the germline V gene, CDR1 is SGHNT and CDR2 is YYREEE (reference sequence). The CDR3 reads CASSVFGTANYGYTF. CDR3 bases: TGTGCCAGCAGCGTCTTCGGGACAGCTAACTATGGCTACACCTTC.

This clone was seen a few times. The chain uses TRBV28 and TRBJ2-3; 7 bases fit TRBD1. There are 15 residues in the CDR3. With V trimmed by 3 bases and J by 4 bases, 7 bases remained unmatched. The germline CDR1 and CDR2 sequences are MDHEN and SYDVKM. The CDR3 is CASSFAGGLSDTQYF. The CDR3 DNA sequence: TGTGCCAGCAGTTTTGCAGGGGGTTTATCAGATACGCAGTATTTT.

J is TRBJ2-7 and V is TRBV3-1 (or the pseudogene TRBV3-2); D might be TRBD1 (5 bases). This CDR3 is 17 amino acids long. V lost 5 bases and J 0 bases, leaving 20 bases between the germline ends. Per germline, CDR1 LGHDT and CDR2 YNNKEL (reference sequence). The CDR3 sequence: CASSTQLGLSNSYEQYF. CDR3 DNA: TGTGCCAGCAGCACCCAACTGGGGCTTTCAAACTCCTACGAGCAGTACTTC.

The chain has TRBV29-1 and TRBJ2-1, with D unresolved. V lost 2 bases and J lost 1, with 6 bases in between. Looked up from germline, CDR1 is SQVTM and CDR2 is ANQGSEA. The CDR3 covers 13 residues. CDR3 protein: CSVEQVSYNEQFF. Written as DNA, the CDR3 is TGCAGCGTTGAACAGGTGTCCTACAATGAGCAGTTCTTC.